The 29 T cell receptor beta chains in this list originate from one sample, sequenced in a study of T cells in Graves' hyperthyroidism and ophthalmopathy. Researchers took RNA transcripts and amplified the TCR beta CDR3 regions from them. TCR CDR3 underwent first-round RT-PCR with the HTBI primer set. TCRdb fed the multiplex PCR reads into MiXCR, producing one record per CDR3 protein. The sample includes roughly 700,000 distinct CDR3 sequences, approximately 15% of them seen just once. Sequencing was done on a sample of blood. The receptor source for this set is a woman younger than 35 with Graves' hyperthyroidism.

CDR3 residues: CSVERTSGSRDEQFF. As DNA, the CDR3 is TGCAGCGTTGAAAGGACTAGCGGGAGTAGGGATGAGCAGTTCTTC. The V gene is TRBV29-1, the J gene TRBJ2-1; 13 bases agree with TRBD2. J lost 8 bases, V lost 2 bases, and 6 bases had no gene match. The germline V gene encodes CDR1 SQVTM and CDR2 ANQGSEA. The CDR3 has 15 amino acids.

This clonotype appeared a few times. The CDR3 is CASLGTSGRNGELFF. The CDR3, as DNA: TGTGCCAGCCTAGGGACTAGCGGGAGGAACGGGGAGCTGTTTTTT. V and J are TRBV3-2 and TRBJ2-2; the D call in the table, TRBD2, was not verified against the DNA. TRBV3-2 is annotated as a pseudogene. The CDR3 sequence is 15 residues long.

This clonotype was observed at least ten times. This sequence joins TRBV20-1 and TRBJ2-3; 9 positions match TRBD1. The CDR3 covers 15 residues. Trimming cost V 6 bases and J 3 bases; bases outside gene matches: 10. Looked up from germline, CDR1 is DFQATT and CDR2 is SNEGSKA (reference sequence). The CDR3 is CSAPRDRDRTDTQYF. The CDR3 DNA follows: TGCAGTGCCCCAAGGGACAGGGATAGGACAGATACGCAGTATTTT.

J is TRBJ1-1 and V is TRBV7-9; D possibly corresponds to TRBD1 (6 bases). The germline CDR1 and CDR2 sequences are SEHNR and FQNEAQ (reference sequence). Trimming removed 3 bases from V and 3 bases from J, with 11 bases in between. This CDR3 has 14 amino acids. CDR3 amino acids: CASSFQGTYTEAFF. The DNA for the CDR3 is TGTGCCAGCAGCTTCCAGGGGACCTACACTGAAGCTTTCTTT.

This clonotype was seen at least ten times. The CDR3 spells CASSGGSGSPYEQYF. CDR3 nucleotides: TGTGCCAGCAGCGGCGGCAGCGGTTCCCCCTACGAGCAGTACTTC. The chain carries TRBV7-6 and TRBJ2-7; TRBD2 might be the D (5 bases). V dropped 5 bases and J dropped 2 bases, with 16 bases sitting between them. The germline CDR1 and CDR2 sequences are SGHVS and FNYEAQ. There are 15 residues in the CDR3.

The rearrangement uses TRBV9 and TRBJ2-2; D is uncertain. The CDR3 is made up of 14 amino acids. Germline values: CDR1 SGDLS, CDR2 YYNGEE. V lost 0 bases to trimming and J lost 3 bases, with 6 bases between them. CDR3 in amino acids: CASSVEWDTGELFF. The CDR3, as DNA: TGTGCCAGCAGCGTAGAATGGGACACCGGGGAGCTGTTTTTT.

This clonotype was detected only a few times. The CDR3 sequence is CASSQVQGSGGYTF. CDR3 in DNA: TGTGCCAGCTCACAGGTACAGGGGAGCGGTGGCTACACCTTC. The chain employs TRBV18 and TRBJ1-2; TRBD1 aligns across 7 bases. V gave up 4 bases and J gave up 7 bases; unmatched junction bases: 9. Germline CDR1 KGHSH, CDR2 LQKENI. This CDR3 region has 14 residues.

This clonotype came up many times. This sequence joins TRBV11-2 and TRBJ2-7; 9 nucleotides line up with TRBD1. The CDR3 is 14 residues long. With 5 bases clipped from V and 7 bases from J, the junction kept 9 bases outside the gene matches. From germline, CDR1 is SGHAT and CDR2 FQNNGV. The CDR3 DNA sequence: TGTGCCAGCAGCCAGCGACAGGGGGTGGGTGAGCAGTACTTC. Translating gives CASSQRQGVGEQYF.

The chain uses TRBV19 and TRBJ1-1, with unresolved D. Trimming shortened V by 3 bases and J by 4 bases, and 18 bases separated the two germline ends. CDR3 length: 16 residues. CDR1 LNHDA and CDR2 SQIVND come from the germline V gene (reference sequence). CDR3: CASSIKRLRVSTEAFF. DNA of the CDR3: TGTGCCAGTAGTATCAAGAGACTGCGTGTCAGCACTGAAGCTTTCTTT. Based on the CDR3 plus reference TRBV19 and TRBJ1-1, the full variable domain is DGGITQSPKYLFRKEGQNVTLSCEQNLNHDAMYWYRQDPGQGLRLIYYSQIVNDFQKGDIAEGYSVSREKKESFPLTVTSAQKNPTAFYLCASSIKRLRVSTEAFFGQGTRLTVV.

This clonotype has ten or more counts. The chain joins TRBV10-2 to TRBJ2-1, with 13 bases lining up with TRBD2. This CDR3 contains 17 residues. Germline V gene lookup returns CDR1 WSHSY and CDR2 SAAADI. Trimming cost V 10 bases and J 8 bases; bases outside gene matches: 17. The CDR3 loop reads CATSSPPTSGRADEQFF. The CDR3 DNA is TGCGCCACTTCTTCACCCCCAACTAGCGGGAGGGCCGATGAGCAGTTCTTC.

V usage is TRBV20-1 and J usage is TRBJ2-1; 12 bases line up with TRBD2. The germline V gene encodes CDR1 DFQATT and CDR2 SNEGSKA (reference sequence). This CDR3 spans 14 amino acids. The J segment lost 13 bases and the V segment lost 3 bases, leaving 10 bases of the junction unmatched. The CDR3 here is CSASPASGRAGQFF. For the CDR3, the DNA is TGCAGTGCTAGTCCCGCTAGCGGGAGGGCCGGTCAGTTCTTC.

This clonotype appeared many times. This chain uses TRBV20-1 with TRBJ2-1, with D uncertain. Deletions cut 5 bases from V and 9 bases from J, with 11 bases between. Germline CDR1 and CDR2: DFQATT and SNEGSKA (reference sequence). This CDR3 is built from 11 residues. The chain's CDR3 is CSALFGGEQFF. CDR3 sequence (DNA): TGCAGTGCTCTCTTCGGCGGTGAGCAGTTCTTC.

This clonotype has a handful of counts. The chain links TRBV7-3 to TRBJ2-5; 12 positions agree with TRBD2. J was trimmed by 1 base and V by 5 bases; bases with no gene match: 8. CDR3 size: 17 residues. Germline CDR1 SGHTA, CDR2 FQGTGA. The CDR3 loop reads CASSTPGTSGPQETQYF. The CDR3 nucleotides read TGTGCCAGCAGCACGCCCGGGACTAGCGGGCCCCAAGAGACCCAGTACTTC.

There are many counts of this clonotype. This rearrangement joins TRBV9 to TRBJ1-1; possible D gene TRBD1, 6 bases. V shed 0 bases and J shed 0 bases, with 9 bases lying between them. The germline V gene encodes CDR1 SGDLS and CDR2 YYNGEE. The length of the CDR3 is 15 residues. The CDR3 here is CASSVGGTLNTEAFF. CDR3 in DNA: TGTGCCAGCAGCGTAGGCGGGACACTGAACACTGAAGCTTTCTTT.

In this sample, this clonotype turned up many times. The chain links TRBV2 to TRBJ2-5; D might be TRBD2 (6 bases). Germline CDR1 is SNHLY and CDR2 is FYNNEI. This CDR3 comprises 15 residues. The V and J ends lost 0 bases and 4 bases respectively, with 12 bases between them. DNA for the CDR3: TGTGCCAGCAGTGAAGCTAGCGGAAGCGGAGAGACCCAGTACTTC. It specifies CASSEASGSGETQYF.

This clonotype was seen ten or more times. The CDR3 region has the DNA TGCAGTGCTAGAGCCATGATGGGGCACTATGGCTACACCTTC. Amino acids: CSARAMMGHYGYTF. The chain is built from TRBV20-1 and TRBJ1-2; D may be TRBD1 (5 bases). The CDR3 contains 14 residues. Deletions cut 1 base from V and 3 bases from J, with 12 bases between. Germline loops: CDR1 DFQATT, CDR2 SNEGSKA (reference sequence).

This clonotype was observed a few times. V usage is TRBV7-9 and J usage is TRBJ1-6, with D tentatively TRBD1 (6 bases). The V gene lost 5 bases and the J gene lost 9 bases, with 14 bases spanning the gap. Germline CDR1 SEHNR, CDR2 FQNEAQ (reference sequence). The CDR3 runs to 14 residues. The CDR3 reads CASSLKKQGSPLHF. The CDR3 DNA reads as TGTGCCAGCAGCCTCAAGAAACAGGGTTCACCCCTCCACTTT. Supplemented by reference TRBV7-9 and TRBJ1-6, the full variable domain reads DTGVSQNPRHKITKRGQNVTFRCDPISEHNRLYWYRQTLGQGPEFLTYFQNEAQLEKSRLLSDRFSAERPKGSFSTLEIQRTEQGDSAMYLCASSLKKQGSPLHFGNGTRLTVT.

This clonotype was counted a few times. The chain recombines TRBV19 with TRBJ2-3; 9 bases map to TRBD2. The CDR3 sequence is 15 residues long. V lost 7 bases, J lost 0 bases, and 5 bases stayed unmatched. Germline loops: CDR1 LNHDA, CDR2 SQIVND (reference sequence). As DNA, the CDR3 is TGTGCCAGTACCCTAGCGGGGTATAGCACAGATACGCAGTATTTT. This translates into CASTLAGYSTDTQYF.

This sequence joins TRBV6-2 or TRBV6-3 and TRBJ1-2; D remains unclear. Germline V gives CDR1 MNHEY, CDR2 SVGEGT. V was clipped by 5 bases and J by 4 bases, with 11 bases between them. This CDR3 contains 13 residues. The CDR3 DNA sequence: TGTGCCAGCAGTCTCCGGGCCCCCTATGGCTACACCTTC. Its translation: CASSLRAPYGYTF.

Many counts were recorded for this clonotype. The rearrangement links TRBV6-1 to TRBJ2-7; tentative D call: TRBD1 (6 bases). V dropped 3 bases and J dropped 3 bases, with 12 bases sitting between them. The CDR3 totals 14 residues. CDR1 MNHNS and CDR2 SASEGT come from the germline V gene. The CDR3 nucleotides read TGTGCCAGCAGTGATGTGGCAGGGGTCTACGAGCAGTACTTC. This encodes CASSDVAGVYEQYF.

With regard to this clonotype: A single base separates this from a much larger clone, so it may be a read error. The chain links TRBV7-9 to TRBJ2-1; a weak D match, TRBD1 (6 bases). Germline-derived CDR1 and CDR2 are SEHNR and FQNEAQ (reference sequence). The CDR3 has 12 amino acids. V was trimmed by 8 bases and J by 10 bases, leaving 15 bases between them. The CDR3 DNA is TGTGCCAGCGCACAGGGTGACAGCGAGCAGTTCTTC. Amino acids: CASAQGDSEQFF.

This clonotype appeared many times. This chain joins TRBV4-1 and TRBJ1-1; D call uncertain. Trimming pared 1 base from V and 1 base from J, leaving 7 bases between. CDR3 length: 14 amino acids. The germline V gene has CDR1 MGHRA and CDR2 YSYEKL. The CDR3 DNA sequence: TGCGCCAGCAGCCAAGTTGGGCCGAACACTGAAGCTTTCTTT. Its protein product is CASSQVGPNTEAFF.

The chain employs TRBV7-9 and TRBJ2-5; D gene ambiguous. Germline assignment: CDR1 SEHNR and CDR2 FQNEAQ (reference sequence). The CDR3 is made up of 14 amino acids. Trimming cost V 2 bases and J 2 bases, with 9 bases left between them. The CDR3 DNA is TGTGCCAGCAGCTTAATGCTGCGGCAAGAGACCCAGTACTTC. Protein sequence: CASSLMLRQETQYF.

This clonotype was seen ten or more times. The chain links TRBV27 to TRBJ2-7; 10 bases agree with TRBD1. Germline CDR1 MNHEY, CDR2 SMNVEV (reference sequence). The CDR3 sequence is 16 residues long. The trim removed 2 bases at V and 4 bases at J, leaving 8 bases unmatched. This chain's CDR3 is CASSLRTGGGVYEQYF. The CDR3 coding sequence is TGTGCCAGCAGTTTACGGACAGGGGGGGGGGTTTACGAGCAGTACTTC.

The rearrangement joins TRBV5-1 to TRBJ2-6; no clear D. Germline CDR1 reads SGHRS; CDR2 reads YFSETQ. Trimming cost V 4 bases and J 0 bases, with 17 bases left between them. The CDR3 consists of 18 residues. Here the CDR3 DNA reads TGCGCCAGCAGCCCGTCATTGGCGCCTACCTCTGGGGCCAACGTCCTGACTTTC. Translated, it gives CASSPSLAPTSGANVLTF.

This clonotype was seen repeatedly, ten times or more. The CDR3 nucleotides read TGTGCCAGCAGCTTCTGGTTGACCTACAATGAGCAGTTCTTC. Translating it yields CASSFWLTYNEQFF. The J gene is TRBJ2-1, the V gene TRBV13, with D unresolved. Between the trimmed V and J ends, which lost 3 bases and 2 bases, there was a span of 8 bases. Germline V gene sequence: CDR1 PRHDT, CDR2 FYEKMQ (reference sequence). This CDR3 has 14 residues.

This clonotype was recorded many times. The chain recombines TRBV28 with TRBJ1-2; D uncertain. Germline values: CDR1 MDHEN, CDR2 SYDVKM. The CDR3 has 13 amino acids. V was trimmed by 6 bases and J by 7 bases, leaving 15 bases between them. CDR3 coding DNA: TGTGCCAGCAGCAGCCTCCCTGCGTTTGGCTACACCTTC. This sequence encodes CASSSLPAFGYTF.

This clonotype was seen at least ten times. The chain uses TRBV7-9 and TRBJ2-7; the D is unclear. V dropped 2 bases and J dropped 6 bases, with 11 bases sitting between them. Germline V gene sequence: CDR1 SEHNR, CDR2 FQNEAQ (reference sequence). The CDR3 has 13 residues. The DNA for the CDR3 is TGTGCCAGCAGCTTATGGTCCCCAGGCGAGCAGTACTTC. Its protein product is CASSLWSPGEQYF. The variable domain in full, completed from reference TRBV7-9 and TRBJ2-7, reads DTGVSQNPRHKITKRGQNVTFRCDPISEHNRLYWYRQTLGQGPEFLTYFQNEAQLEKSRLLSDRFSAERPKGSFSTLEIQRTEQGDSAMYLCASSLWSPGEQYFGPGTRLTVT.

This clonotype was counted ten times or more. The chain is built from TRBV6-1 and TRBJ1-1, with D unresolved. Trimming left V 6 bases short and J 3 bases short, with 11 bases between. The CDR3 extends over 13 amino acids. CDR1 is MNHNS and CDR2 is SASEGT in the germline V gene. The CDR3 sequence: CASRVRKDTEAFF. The CDR3 nucleotides are TGTGCCAGCAGAGTTAGGAAGGACACTGAAGCTTTCTTT.